This T cell receptor (beta chain) was sequenced for a study of regulatory T cells in long-lasting Graves disease (dated by TCRdb to the early 2020s). Context from the whole study: Persistent Graves' disease was defined as antithyroid drug treatment for over 5 years with persistently positive TSH receptor autoantibodies. Peripheral blood TCR sequencing and RNA sequencing compared persistent Graves' disease patients with newly diagnosed Graves' disease patients. The study was registered as a clinical trial and conducted in China. A total of around 35 samples were covered by TCR sequencing, comprising 13 persistent and 20 newly diagnosed Graves' disease patients. Persistent Graves' disease patients in the clinical cohort had taken antithyroid drugs for roughly ten years on average.

The library was built by means of multiplex PCR. The listed sequencing device is Illumina HiSeq 4000. TCR beta libraries were built with iRepertoire HTBI primers and Arm-PCR amplification of CDR3 regions. Before sequencing, the PCR products underwent gel purification. In the authors' own workflow: Gene usage analysis of CDR3 amino acid clonotypes relied on the roughly 67 TRBV and about 13 TRBJ segments identified across samples. Filtered high-quality paired reads were merged into contigs using COPE and FqMerger. BLAST was used to align contigs to IMGT TRBV, TRBD and TRBJ reference genes, with CDR3 defined following IMGT. Any clonotype with a frequency above 0.1% was counted as a highly expanded clone. Shannon entropy served as the measure of repertoire diversity, while the Gini coefficient captured V-J evenness. Clonotypes shared by more than one individual were considered public. The public reads were quality trimmed at Q25 with fastp and then assembled into clones with MiXCR by TCRdb, keeping productive beta chains. Each CDR3 protein appears once, grouped with its most common genes and DNA. These V and J calls rely on TCRdb rather than the paper's analysis. The sample includes some 430,000 distinct CDR3 sequences, with roughly a fifth observed a single time. Of the sample, around 7% is held by the ten largest clones.

Study-level results and caveats: Preferential use of TRBV28, TRBJ1-2 and TRBJ2-5 was observed in persistent disease, whereas TRBV20-1 and TRBJ2-1 were favored in newly diagnosed disease. Compared with newly diagnosed patients, patients with persistent Graves' disease had lower TCR Shannon entropy and fewer highly expanded clones, which suggests clonal expansion. Persistent patients shared more public clonotypes among themselves (around 3,000) than newly diagnosed patients did (roughly 920). Sequencing and analysis were limited to the TCR beta chain. The authors acknowledged the small sample size as a limitation that may reduce accuracy. Peripheral blood alone was examined, since thyroid tissue, which constituted the primary lesion, could not be accessed.

Taken with the paper, the label for time point translates to: persistent/refractory GD, antithyroid drugs over 5 years with positive TRAb. RNA was extracted from PBMCs in TRIzol for both TCR sequencing and RNA sequencing. Graves' disease was diagnosed according to American Thyroid Association guidelines. Recruitment of patients was carried out at an endocrinology department in Xi'an, China. From each patient, 7.5 to 10 milliliters of peripheral blood was collected into an EDTA anticoagulant tube. Ficoll Paque Plus density gradient separation was used to isolate PBMCs, and no further T cell sorting was done. An Agilent 2100 Bioanalyzer and agarose gel were used to check RNA quality, while a NanoDrop 2000 measured RNA concentration. This clonotype was detected ten times or more. Its antigen specificity is not known. No clone much larger than this one lies a single base away; base qualities are absent.

The germline V gene specifies SNHLY as CDR1 and FYNNEI as CDR2. The CDR3 covers 14 residues, taking in both the cysteine and the phenylalanine. Of all the DNA, just the CDR3 is kept, 42 bases in frame from base 1. Unmatched junction bases come to 2, with V trimmed by 7 bases and J by 1 base. The chain links TRBV2 with TRBJ1-5; 9 bases in between match TRBD1. The material was peripheral blood mononuclear cells (PBMCs), obtained when the disease was refractory, from a patient treated with antithyroid drugs. The source of this sequence is a female donor with Graves disease. The bases are TGTGCCAGCACACAGGGGGCCAGCAATCAGCCCCAGCATTTT. It specifies CASTQGASNQPQHF. Extended through the reference TRBV2 and TRBJ1-5 proteins, this CDR3 yields the full variable domain: EPEVTQTPSHQVTQMGQEVILRCVPISNHLYFYWYRQILGQKVEFLVSFYNNEISEKSEIFDDQFSVERPDGSNFTLKIRSTKLEDSAMYFCASTQGASNQPQHFGDGTRLSIL.